These T cell receptor beta chains were read from a single sample in a study of shared clonotypes between healthy human individuals. TCRdb keeps only in-frame clones here, not all; method: immunoSEQ multiplex PCR. The sample lists fewer than 600,000 clones, roughly 77% occurring once. Sequencing was carried out using PBMCs. These receptors all stem from a middle-aged woman in good health. Some clones in this sample may be carry-over from other donors' samples. Each CDR3 is given with its conserved first and last residue. D genes are given only for firm matches. Clone sizes are given selectively: once, few, many, or a class where the clone is expanded.

CDR3 DNA: TGTGCCAGCAGCCAGCTGCCGGGACTAGCGGGAGAGCAGTTCTTC
CDR3 protein: CASSQLPGLAGEQFF
J gene: TRBJ2-1
clone size: -
D gene: TRBD2
V gene: TRBV7-3

CDR3 DNA: TGTGCCAGCAGCCATAGACAGGGCGCCCTTAGCAATCAGCCCCAGCATTTT
CDR3 protein: CASSHRQGALSNQPQHF
J gene: TRBJ1-5
clone size: -
D gene: TRBD1
V gene: TRBV2

CDR3 DNA: TGTGCCAGCAGTGAAGCTCGGTCGTCAGGGCTATACACCGGGGAGCTGTTTTTT
CDR3 protein: CASSEARSSGLYTGELFF
J gene: TRBJ2-2
clone size: -
D gene: -
V gene: TRBV6-1

CDR3 DNA: TGCGCCAGCAGCTTGGGATTTGCGCGGGAGGGCAATGAAAAACTGTTTTTT
CDR3 protein: CASSLGFAREGNEKLFF
J gene: TRBJ1-4
clone size: many
D gene: -
V gene: TRBV5-1

CDR3 DNA: TGTGCCAGCAGCTCCCATGAGGGAGGAGGAGAGACCCAGTACTTC
CDR3 protein: CASSSHEGGGETQYF
J gene: TRBJ2-5
clone size: once
D gene: -
V gene: TRBV5-8

CDR3 DNA: TGTGCCTGGAGCTTCCGGGACCGAGTCACCGGGGAGCTGTTTTTT
CDR3 protein: CAWSFRDRVTGELFF
J gene: TRBJ2-2
clone size: -
D gene: -
V gene: TRBV30

CDR3 DNA: TGTGCCAGCAGCTTCGACAGGGCGACCTCCTACAATGAGCAGTTCTTC
CDR3 protein: CASSFDRATSYNEQFF
J gene: TRBJ2-1
clone size: -
D gene: TRBD1
V gene: TRBV11-1

CDR3 DNA: TGTGCCAGCAGCCTCGTGGCGTGGGGCCGCGGTGAGCAGTTCTTC
CDR3 protein: CASSLVAWGRGEQFF
J gene: TRBJ2-1
clone size: -
D gene: -
V gene: TRBV7-3

CDR3 DNA: TGTGCCAGCAGAGAAACGGCATTTCATGGCTACACCTTC
CDR3 protein: CASRETAFHGYTF
J gene: TRBJ1-2
clone size: few
D gene: -
V gene: TRBV6-1

CDR3 DNA: TGCAGTGCCCGTTCAAATTGGGGAGCTTTCTTT
CDR3 protein: CSARSNWGAFF
J gene: TRBJ1-1
clone size: -
D gene: -
V gene: TRBV20-1

CDR3 DNA: TGTGCCAGCAGCTTATCGGCAGGGGGCGCCGGTTACACCATATATTTT
CDR3 protein: CASSLSAGGAGYTIYF
J gene: TRBJ1-3
clone size: -
D gene: TRBD1
V gene: TRBV7-2

CDR3 DNA: TGCGCCAGCAGCCAAGAGCGTGGAGCAGATACGCAGTATTTT
CDR3 protein: CASSQERGADTQYF
J gene: TRBJ2-3
clone size: many
D gene: -
V gene: TRBV4-3

CDR3 DNA: TGTGCCACCAGCAGAGATCTGGCGGGCCTTGGGGATGAGCAGTTCTTC
CDR3 protein: CATSRDLAGLGDEQFF
J gene: TRBJ2-1
clone size: -
D gene: -
V gene: TRBV15

CDR3 DNA: TGTGCCATCAGTGAGACTCCCGGAAACACCATATATTTT
CDR3 protein: CAISETPGNTIYF
J gene: TRBJ1-3
clone size: -
D gene: -
V gene: TRBV10-3

CDR3 DNA: TGCGCCAGCAGCTCAACTCCCGGGAGTCCCGGAAACACCATATATTTT
CDR3 protein: CASSSTPGSPGNTIYF
J gene: TRBJ1-3
clone size: -
D gene: -
V gene: TRBV5-1

CDR3 DNA: TGTGCCAGCAGACCACAGGGGGCCGACTATGGCTACACCTTC
CDR3 protein: CASRPQGADYGYTF
J gene: TRBJ1-2
clone size: once
D gene: TRBD1
V gene: TRBV28

CDR3 DNA: TGTGCCAGCCCCCCTCCGGGGAAATGGGAGACCCAGTACTTC
CDR3 protein: CASPPPGKWETQYF
J gene: TRBJ2-5
clone size: -
D gene: -
V gene: TRBV27

CDR3 DNA: TGCGCCAGCAGCCCGCAGGGGAATGGGTACAATGAGCAGTTCTTC
CDR3 protein: CASSPQGNGYNEQFF
J gene: TRBJ2-1
clone size: -
D gene: -
V gene: TRBV4-3

CDR3 DNA: TGTGCCAGCAGCTCGGGACTCTGGCCCAATGAGCAGTTCTTC
CDR3 protein: CASSSGLWPNEQFF
J gene: TRBJ2-1
clone size: few
D gene: -
V gene: TRBV7-3

CDR3 DNA: TGTGCTAGTGGTTTGGTGGGAGGGGGCCAGCCCCAGCATTTT
CDR3 protein: CASGLVGGGQPQHF
J gene: TRBJ1-5
clone size: -
D gene: TRBD1
V gene: TRBV12-5

CDR3 DNA: TGTGCCAGCAGTTTCGACGGACTTAACTATGGCTACACCTTC
CDR3 protein: CASSFDGLNYGYTF
J gene: TRBJ1-2
clone size: -
D gene: -
V gene: TRBV28

CDR3 DNA: TGTGCCAGCAGTTCGGTCGACCCAACCTACGAGCAGTACTTC
CDR3 protein: CASSSVDPTYEQYF
J gene: TRBJ2-7
clone size: -
D gene: -
V gene: TRBV27

CDR3 DNA: TGTGCCAGCAGAAGGACAGGGGGCGTCTCCGCTGGGGCCAACGTCCTGACTTTC
CDR3 protein: CASRRTGGVSAGANVLTF
J gene: TRBJ2-6
clone size: -
D gene: TRBD1
V gene: TRBV5-5

CDR3 DNA: TGTGCCAGCAGCCGGACAGGAGAAAACACTGAAGCTTTCTTT
CDR3 protein: CASSRTGENTEAFF
J gene: TRBJ1-1
clone size: -
D gene: TRBD1
V gene: TRBV7-9

CDR3 DNA: TGTGCCAGCTCTTGGGGATCTACCGGGGCCAACGTCCTGACTTTC
CDR3 protein: CASSWGSTGANVLTF
J gene: TRBJ2-6
clone size: few
D gene: -
V gene: TRBV2

CDR3 DNA: TGTGCCAGCAGTTTAGCGGGAGAGAGCAATGAGCAGTTCTTC
CDR3 protein: CASSLAGESNEQFF
J gene: TRBJ2-1
clone size: -
D gene: TRBD2
V gene: TRBV6-5

CDR3 DNA: TGTGCCAGCAGCCGGGCCCTAGGATCCCCTAAGGAGACCCAGTACTTC
CDR3 protein: CASSRALGSPKETQYF
J gene: TRBJ2-5
clone size: -
D gene: -
V gene: TRBV5-4

CDR3 DNA: TGCGCCAGCAGCAGACTCTTGTGGGGGAACACTGAAGCTTTCTTT
CDR3 protein: CASSRLLWGNTEAFF
J gene: TRBJ1-1
clone size: -
D gene: -
V gene: TRBV5-1

CDR3 DNA: TGCGCCAGCAGCCAACGCGGGAGGGAGCACGAGCAGTACTTC
CDR3 protein: CASSQRGREHEQYF
J gene: TRBJ2-7
clone size: -
D gene: TRBD2
V gene: TRBV4-1

CDR3 DNA: TGTGCCAGCAGTCGGGGTCCCGGCTATGAGCAGTTCTTC
CDR3 protein: CASSRGPGYEQFF
J gene: TRBJ2-1
clone size: once
D gene: -
V gene: TRBV6-5

CDR3 DNA: TGTGCCAGCAGCTCGGGCGGACTAGCCGGCGATACGCAGTATTTT
CDR3 protein: CASSSGGLAGDTQYF
J gene: TRBJ2-3
clone size: -
D gene: TRBD2
V gene: TRBV13

CDR3 DNA: TGTGCCAGCAGTGTTTCCAGGGGGCCCCAAGAGACCCAGTACTTC
CDR3 protein: CASSVSRGPQETQYF
J gene: TRBJ2-5
clone size: -
D gene: TRBD1
V gene: TRBV6-1

CDR3 DNA: TGTGCCCGACAGGTCCACTCTGGGGCCAACGTCCTGACTTTC
CDR3 protein: CARQVHSGANVLTF
J gene: TRBJ2-6
clone size: -
D gene: -
V gene: TRBV30

CDR3 DNA: TGCGCCAGCAGTGAGTACCAGACCGGGGAGCTGTTTTTT
CDR3 protein: CASSEYQTGELFF
J gene: TRBJ2-2
clone size: -
D gene: -
V gene: TRBV10-1

CDR3 DNA: TGTGCCAGCAGACAGAAGGGAAACACCATATATTTT
CDR3 protein: CASRQKGNTIYF
J gene: TRBJ1-3
clone size: -
D gene: -
V gene: TRBV28

CDR3 DNA: TGCGCCAGCAGCTTGGTGGGTCGCTCTGAAGCTTTCTTT
CDR3 protein: CASSLVGRSEAFF
J gene: TRBJ1-1
clone size: -
D gene: -
V gene: TRBV5-1

CDR3 DNA: TGTGCCAGCAGTTTGGACAGAGGGCAGGAAGAGACCCAGTACTTC
CDR3 protein: CASSLDRGQEETQYF
J gene: TRBJ2-5
clone size: -
D gene: -
V gene: TRBV2

CDR3 DNA: TGCGCCAGCAGCTTGGCGGTCGAAGATACGCAGTATTTT
CDR3 protein: CASSLAVEDTQYF
J gene: TRBJ2-3
clone size: -
D gene: -
V gene: TRBV5-1

CDR3 DNA: TGTGCCTGGAGTGTACACCGGACAGCTTATAGCAATCAGCCCCAGCATTTT
CDR3 protein: CAWSVHRTAYSNQPQHF
J gene: TRBJ1-5
clone size: -
D gene: -
V gene: TRBV30

CDR3 DNA: TGTGCCAGCAGCCTGGGGACAGGGATCAGCACAGATACGCAGTATTTT
CDR3 protein: CASSLGTGISTDTQYF
J gene: TRBJ2-3
clone size: -
D gene: TRBD1
V gene: TRBV4-2

CDR3 DNA: TGTGCCAGCAGCTTAGCGGGAGGGCAAACCTATGGCTACACCTTC
CDR3 protein: CASSLAGGQTYGYTF
J gene: TRBJ1-2
clone size: -
D gene: -
V gene: TRBV7-2

CDR3 DNA: TGTGCCTGGAGTCGCCGGTTGGGGACTAGCGGGAGTTATGGTGAGCAGTTCTTC
CDR3 protein: CAWSRRLGTSGSYGEQFF
J gene: TRBJ2-1
clone size: once
D gene: TRBD2
V gene: TRBV30

CDR3 DNA: TGTGCCAGCAGCGGTAGTCAGGGGAGCACAGATACGCAGTATTTT
CDR3 protein: CASSGSQGSTDTQYF
J gene: TRBJ2-3
clone size: -
D gene: -
V gene: TRBV9

CDR3 DNA: TGTGCCAGCTCACAGGGGACAGGGGGCTACGAGCAGTACTTC
CDR3 protein: CASSQGTGGYEQYF
J gene: TRBJ2-7
clone size: few
D gene: TRBD1
V gene: TRBV18

CDR3 DNA: TGTGCCAGTAGTAACCCGGGACTCACCTACGAGCAGTACTTC
CDR3 protein: CASSNPGLTYEQYF
J gene: TRBJ2-7
clone size: -
D gene: -
V gene: TRBV19

CDR3 DNA: TGCGCCAGCAGCTCTGAACCGGGGACAACTAATGAAAAACTGTTTTTT
CDR3 protein: CASSSEPGTTNEKLFF
J gene: TRBJ1-4
clone size: -
D gene: -
V gene: TRBV5-1

CDR3 DNA: TGTGCCAGCAGCCCCCTTATAGCCCTCCCAGGCTACACCTTC
CDR3 protein: CASSPLIALPGYTF
J gene: TRBJ1-2
clone size: -
D gene: -
V gene: TRBV7-2

CDR3 DNA: TGTGCCTGGATTAATGTAAGGGAGGCTTCCTTT
CDR3 protein: CAWINVREASF
J gene: TRBJ1-1
clone size: -
D gene: -
V gene: TRBV30

CDR3 DNA: TGTGCCAGCAGCTCCGCACTCCAGGGGGCGAGGGTCTTC
CDR3 protein: CASSSALQGARVF
J gene: TRBJ2-1
clone size: -
D gene: TRBD1
V gene: TRBV5-4